The clone carrying this TCR beta chain was seen repeatedly, ten times or more. Its antigen is currently unknown. The data derive from a study of response to subunit inactivated influenza vaccine. One entry per CDR3 protein results from TCRdb running MiXCR on the RT-PCR reads. The sample consists of around 470,000 distinct CDR3 sequences, approximately 7.2% of them appearing once. The CDR3 has 15 amino acids. Trimming pared 2 bases from V and 2 bases from J, leaving 13 bases between. From germline, CDR1 is MNHEY and CDR2 SVGAGI. Overall study findings and caveats: The study's authors posited that every seasonal influenza vaccination enlists few new T cells.

The chain links TRBV6-5 to TRBJ2-7; the D call may be TRBD1 or TRBD2 (6 bases each). Sequencing used PBMCs from blood, obtained around 25 months after vaccination. The sequence was collected from a man between 50 and 69 years old who received an inactivated influenza vaccine. CDR3 loop: CASSYGGRITYEQYF. The CDR3 DNA is TGTGCCAGCAGTTACGGGGGGCGCATTACCTACGAGCAGTACTTC.